Below, one T cell receptor (beta chain) is given with its context. The CDR3 loop spans 14 amino acids. V shed 2 bases and J shed 4 bases, with 11 bases lying between them. The germline CDR1 and CDR2 sequences are LGHNA and YNFKEQ. The data were produced by immunoSEQ multiplex PCR, yet TCRdb's version contains in-frame clones alone and is incomplete. The sample holds a few hundred thousand clones; 83% are singletons and the top ten take roughly 5.1%. These data come from a study of blood T cell repertoires in COVID-19. The chain recombines TRBV4-2 with TRBJ1-1; the D gene is possibly TRBD1 (5 bases). This receptor was taken from a woman between 45 and 60 years old who had recovered from COVID-19. What was sequenced was PBMCs or T cells enriched from blood (not recorded which). DNA for the CDR3: TGTGCCAGCAGCCAAAAAAGCGGGGGCACTGAAGCTTTCTTT. This gives the protein CASSQKSGGTEAFF.